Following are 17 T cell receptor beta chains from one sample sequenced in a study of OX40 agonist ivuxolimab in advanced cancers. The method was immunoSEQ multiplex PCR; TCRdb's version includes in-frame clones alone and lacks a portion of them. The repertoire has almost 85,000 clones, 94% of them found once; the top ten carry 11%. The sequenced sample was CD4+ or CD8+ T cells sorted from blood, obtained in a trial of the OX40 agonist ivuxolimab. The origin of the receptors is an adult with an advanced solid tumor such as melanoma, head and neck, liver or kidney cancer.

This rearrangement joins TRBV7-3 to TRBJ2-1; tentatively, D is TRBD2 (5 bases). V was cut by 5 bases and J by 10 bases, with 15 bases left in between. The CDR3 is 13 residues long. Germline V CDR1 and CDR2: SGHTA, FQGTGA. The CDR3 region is CASSMDSALEQFF. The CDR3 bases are TGTGCCAGCAGCATGGACTCGGCGTTGGAGCAGTTCTTC.

The CDR3 protein is CASSPERMSSYEQYF. The CDR3 DNA is TGTGCCAGCAGCCCCGAACGGATGAGCTCCTACGAGCAGTACTTC. The V call is TRBV9, the J call TRBJ2-7; no definite D call. Germline V CDR1 and CDR2: SGDLS, YYNGEE. Trimming stripped 4 bases from V and 0 bases from J, with 14 bases between. The CDR3 contains 15 residues.

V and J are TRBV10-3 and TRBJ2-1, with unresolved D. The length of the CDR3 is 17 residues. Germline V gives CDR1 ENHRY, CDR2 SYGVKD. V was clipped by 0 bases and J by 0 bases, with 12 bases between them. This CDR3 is CAISESVMGDSYNEQFF. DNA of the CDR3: TGTGCCATCAGTGAGTCGGTCATGGGTGACTCCTACAATGAGCAGTTCTTC.

As DNA, the CDR3 is TGTGCCAGCAGCTTGGCAGGGAACTTAGATACGCAGTATTTT. Protein product: CASSLAGNLDTQYF. The rearrangement joins TRBV5-4 to TRBJ2-3; tentatively, D is TRBD1 (5 bases). This CDR3 has 14 amino acids. CDR1 SGHNT and CDR2 YYREEE come from the germline V gene (reference sequence). Trimming removed 0 bases from V and 5 bases from J, with 10 bases in between. The variable domain in full, with the rest retrieved from reference TRBV5-4 and TRBJ2-3, is ETGVTQSPTHLIKTRGQQVTLRCSSQSGHNTVSWYQQALGQGPQFIFQYYREEENGRGNFPPRFSGLQFPNYSSELNVNALELDDSALYLCASSLAGNLDTQYFGPGTRLTVL.

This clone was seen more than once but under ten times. CDR3 residues: CASSQDRVAGGPGSGELFF. As DNA, the CDR3 is TGCGCCAGCAGCCAAGATCGAGTAGCGGGAGGCCCCGGGTCCGGGGAGCTGTTTTTT. This sequence joins TRBV4-3 and TRBJ2-2; 10 nucleotides match TRBD2. CDR1 is LGHNA, CDR2 YSLEER, per germline. V lost 0 bases and J lost 6; bases outside the gene matches: 13. The CDR3 is 19 amino acids.

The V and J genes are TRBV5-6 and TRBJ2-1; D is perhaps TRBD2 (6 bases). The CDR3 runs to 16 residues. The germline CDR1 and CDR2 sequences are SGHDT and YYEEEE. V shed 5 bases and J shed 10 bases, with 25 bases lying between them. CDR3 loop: CASSFWTGLLPGEQFF. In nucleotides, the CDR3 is TGTGCCAGCAGTTTCTGGACGGGACTCCTCCCCGGGGAGCAGTTCTTC. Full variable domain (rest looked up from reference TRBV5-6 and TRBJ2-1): DAGVTQSPTHLIKTRGQQVTLRCSPKSGHDTVSWYQQALGQGPQFIFQYYEEEERQRGNFPDRFSGHQFPNYSSELNVNALLLGDSALYLCASSFWTGLLPGEQFFGPGTRLTVL.

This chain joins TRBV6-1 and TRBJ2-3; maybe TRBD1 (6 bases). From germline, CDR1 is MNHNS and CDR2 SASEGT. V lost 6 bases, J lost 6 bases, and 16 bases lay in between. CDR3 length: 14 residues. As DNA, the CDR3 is TGTGCCAGCAGGCAGGGGCCGACGCGGGATACGCAGTATTTT. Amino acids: CASRQGPTRDTQYF.

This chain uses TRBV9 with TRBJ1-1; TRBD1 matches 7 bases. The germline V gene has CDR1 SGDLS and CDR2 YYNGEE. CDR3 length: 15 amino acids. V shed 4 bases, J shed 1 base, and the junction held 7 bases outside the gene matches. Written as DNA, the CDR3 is TGTGCCAGCAGCATAAAGCAGGGGGGGAACACTGAAGCTTTCTTT. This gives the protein CASSIKQGGNTEAFF.

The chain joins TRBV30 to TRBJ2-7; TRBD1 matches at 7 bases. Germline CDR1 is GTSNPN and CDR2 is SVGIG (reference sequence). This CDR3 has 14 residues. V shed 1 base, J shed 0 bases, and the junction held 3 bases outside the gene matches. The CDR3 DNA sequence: TGTGCCTGGAGTGGAACAGGGGTCTCCTACGAGCAGTACTTC. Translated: CAWSGTGVSYEQYF.

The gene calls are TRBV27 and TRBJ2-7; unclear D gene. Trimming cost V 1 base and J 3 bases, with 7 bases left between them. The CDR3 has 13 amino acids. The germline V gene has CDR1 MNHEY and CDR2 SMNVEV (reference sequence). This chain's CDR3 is CASSLLAGYEQYF. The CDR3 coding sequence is TGTGCCAGCAGTTTATTGGCAGGCTACGAGCAGTACTTC.

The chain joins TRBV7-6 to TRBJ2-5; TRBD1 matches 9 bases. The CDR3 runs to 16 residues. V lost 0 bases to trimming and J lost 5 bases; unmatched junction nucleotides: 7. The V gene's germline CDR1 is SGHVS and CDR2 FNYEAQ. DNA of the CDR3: TGTGCCAGCAGCTTAGCGGCACGGGACAGGGCCGAGACCCAGTACTTC. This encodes CASSLAARDRAETQYF.

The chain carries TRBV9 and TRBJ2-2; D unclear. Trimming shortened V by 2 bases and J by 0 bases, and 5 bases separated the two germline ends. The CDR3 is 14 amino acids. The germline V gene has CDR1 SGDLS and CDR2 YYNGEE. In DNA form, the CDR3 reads TGTGCCAGCAGCGTCGGCGCGAACACCGGGGAGCTGTTTTTT. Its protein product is CASSVGANTGELFF. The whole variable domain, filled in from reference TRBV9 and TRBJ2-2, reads DSGVTQTPKHLITATGQRVTLRCSPRSGDLSVYWYQQSLDQGLQFLIQYYNGEERAKGNILERFSAQQFPDLHSELNLSSLELGDSALYFCASSVGANTGELFFGEGSRLTVL.

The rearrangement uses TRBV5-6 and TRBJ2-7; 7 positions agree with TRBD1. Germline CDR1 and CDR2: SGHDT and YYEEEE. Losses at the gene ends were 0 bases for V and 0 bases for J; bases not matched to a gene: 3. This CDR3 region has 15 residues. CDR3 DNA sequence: TGTGCCAGCAGCTTGGGAGGGGGCGCCTCCTACGAGCAGTACTTC. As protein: CASSLGGGASYEQYF. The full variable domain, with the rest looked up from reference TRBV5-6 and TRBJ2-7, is DAGVTQSPTHLIKTRGQQVTLRCSPKSGHDTVSWYQQALGQGPQFIFQYYEEEERQRGNFPDRFSGHQFPNYSSELNVNALLLGDSALYLCASSLGGGASYEQYFGPGTRLTVT.

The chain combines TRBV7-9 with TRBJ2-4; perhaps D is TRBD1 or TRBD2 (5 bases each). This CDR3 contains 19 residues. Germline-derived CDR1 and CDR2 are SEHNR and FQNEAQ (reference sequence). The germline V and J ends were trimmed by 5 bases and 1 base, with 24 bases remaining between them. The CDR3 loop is CASSPLEVGTPRAKNIQYF. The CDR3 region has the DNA TGTGCCAGCAGCCCTTTGGAGGTGGGGACCCCGAGGGCCAAAAACATTCAGTACTTC.

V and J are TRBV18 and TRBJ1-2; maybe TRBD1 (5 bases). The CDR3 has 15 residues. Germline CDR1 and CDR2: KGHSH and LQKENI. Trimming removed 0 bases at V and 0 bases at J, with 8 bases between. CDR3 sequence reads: CASSPPTAANYGYTF. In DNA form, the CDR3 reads TGTGCCAGCTCACCACCGACAGCAGCTAACTATGGCTACACCTTC.

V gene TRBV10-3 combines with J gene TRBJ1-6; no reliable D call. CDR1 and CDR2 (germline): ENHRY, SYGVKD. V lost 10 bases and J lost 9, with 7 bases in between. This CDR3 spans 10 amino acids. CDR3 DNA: TGTGCCAGTTGTGGTTCACCCCTCCACTTT. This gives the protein CASCGSPLHF.

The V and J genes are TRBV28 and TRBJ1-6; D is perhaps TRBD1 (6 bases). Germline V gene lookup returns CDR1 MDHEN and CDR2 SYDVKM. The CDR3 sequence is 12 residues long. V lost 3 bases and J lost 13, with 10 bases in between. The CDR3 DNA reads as TGTGCCAGCAGTTTGAGGCAGGGGCCCCTCCACTTT. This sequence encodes CASSLRQGPLHF.